This entry lists 10 T cell receptor beta chains sequenced from one sample in a study of blood T cell repertoires in COVID-19. Measured with immunoSEQ multiplex PCR; TCRdb has only the in-frame clones, and not every one. This sample has about 270,000 clones, with under 90% found just once. The specimen sequenced was PBMCs or T cells enriched from blood (not recorded which). These receptors originate from an older woman who had recovered from COVID-19.

The chain recombines TRBV6-5 with TRBJ1-3; D might be TRBD1 (6 bases). Looked up from germline, CDR1 is MNHEY and CDR2 is SVGAGI. Trimming stripped 7 bases from V and 3 bases from J, with 13 bases between. CDR3 length equals 14 residues. CDR3 DNA: TGTGCCAGCAAAGACAGGTTGGATGGAAACACCATATATTTT. As protein: CASKDRLDGNTIYF.

The chain joins TRBV5-1 to TRBJ1-2, with D maybe TRBD1 (5 bases). Trimming took off 2 bases at V and 0 bases at J, with 14 bases between the two ends. Per germline, CDR1 SGHRS and CDR2 YFSETQ. The CDR3 is 16 residues long. CDR3 DNA sequence: TGCGCCAGCAGCTTACTCTCTCCGGGGGCTAACTATGGCTACACCTTC. It encodes CASSLLSPGANYGYTF. Supplemented by reference TRBV5-1 and TRBJ1-2, the full variable domain reads KAGVTQTPRYLIKTRGQQVTLSCSPISGHRSVSWYQQTPGQGLQFLFEYFSETQRNKGNFPGRFSGRQFSNSRSEMNVSTLELGDSALYLCASSLLSPGANYGYTFGSGTRLTVV.

This clone was recorded once. The gene calls are TRBV28 and TRBJ1-6; 10 bases are shared with TRBD1. Germline-derived CDR1 and CDR2 are MDHEN and SYDVKM. V dropped 6 bases and J dropped 10; count of bases not matched to a gene: 9. This CDR3 is 15 amino acids long. The CDR3 reads CASRAGDRGLSPLHF. DNA for the CDR3: TGTGCCAGCAGGGCAGGGGACAGGGGTTTATCACCCCTCCACTTT. The full variable domain, its missing parts supplied by reference TRBV28 and TRBJ1-6, is DVKVTQSSRYLVKRTGEKVFLECVQDMDHENMFWYRQDPGLGLRLIYFSYDVKMKEKGDIPEGYSVSREKKERFSLILESASTNQTSMYLCASRAGDRGLSPLHFGNGTRLTVT.

The J gene is TRBJ1-2, the V gene TRBV7-8, with TRBD1 matching 12 bases. The CDR3 has 18 amino acids. Germline CDR1 reads SGHVS; CDR2 reads FQNEAQ. V shed 4 bases, J shed 8 bases, and the junction held 17 bases outside the gene matches. The DNA for the CDR3 is TGTGCCAGCAGCTCCCTAGTAGGGACAGGGGGCGGGTATAGGGGCTACACCTTC. It codes for CASSSLVGTGGGYRGYTF.

The CDR3 region is CASRGGATSYNEQFF. The CDR3 DNA reads TGCGCCAGCAGAGGCGGGGCGACCTCCTACAATGAGCAGTTCTTC. The rearrangement links TRBV5-1 to TRBJ2-1; a weak D match, TRBD2 (6 bases). Germline V gives CDR1 SGHRS, CDR2 YFSETQ. V lost 5 bases and J lost 0, with 12 bases in between. CDR3 length equals 15 residues.

V is TRBV28 and J is TRBJ1-2; 8 nucleotides agree with TRBD1. V lost 3 bases to trimming and J lost 8 bases; unmatched junction nucleotides: 14. This CDR3 comprises 16 residues. The V gene's germline CDR1 is MDHEN and CDR2 SYDVKM. The DNA of the CDR3 is TGTGCCAGCAGTTTTGGAGATCCGGGACAGGCGGGGGGCTACACCTTC. Protein product: CASSFGDPGQAGGYTF.

CDR3 DNA: TGCGCCAGCAGCTTGAACGCGGGGGGTAGCACCGGGGAGCTGTTTTTT. This translates into CASSLNAGGSTGELFF. The chain carries TRBV5-1 and TRBJ2-2; 8 positions match TRBD2. The CDR3 is made up of 16 amino acids. Trimming at V came to 1 base and at J to 4 bases, leaving 6 bases not matched to a gene. Germline CDR1 is SGHRS and CDR2 is YFSETQ. Complete variable domain (other parts from reference TRBV5-1 and TRBJ2-2): KAGVTQTPRYLIKTRGQQVTLSCSPISGHRSVSWYQQTPGQGLQFLFEYFSETQRNKGNFPGRFSGRQFSNSRSEMNVSTLELGDSALYLCASSLNAGGSTGELFFGEGSRLTVL.

The DNA for the CDR3 is TGTGCCATCAGTGTAAGCGGGATTCAGCCCCAGCATTTT. It is translated as CAISVSGIQPQHF. The chain joins TRBV10-3 to TRBJ1-5; D gene ambiguous. V lost 4 bases, J lost 6 bases, and 10 bases lay in between. From germline, CDR1 is ENHRY and CDR2 SYGVKD. This CDR3 contains 13 residues.

The chain recombines TRBV2 with TRBJ2-1; TRBD1 is a possible D gene (6 bases). Germline CDR1 is SNHLY and CDR2 is FYNNEI. With 4 bases removed from V and 5 bases from J, the gap between germline ends came to 21 bases. The CDR3 extends over 17 amino acids. As DNA, the CDR3 is TGTGCCAGCAGTGTACCCCGGGACATTTTGGGGGACAATGAGCAGTTCTTC. This translates into CASSVPRDILGDNEQFF.

This chain connects TRBV28 to TRBJ2-2; a possible D gene is TRBD2 (5 bases). The CDR3 contains 15 residues. Germline values: CDR1 MDHEN, CDR2 SYDVKM. The V and J ends lost 6 bases and 0 bases respectively, with 11 bases between them. The CDR3, as DNA: TGTGCCAGCAGGGAGGAGAGAACGAACACCGGGGAGCTGTTTTTT. Translation: CASREERTNTGELFF.